The 21 T cell receptor beta chains below were found in one sample sequenced in a study of T cell responses to AZD1222 COVID-19 vaccine. The assay was immunoSEQ multiplex PCR, and TCRdb's table has in-frame clones only and misses some. The table includes some 130,000 clones, 75% to 90% detected once. The sequences come from peripheral blood, collected on day 0 of AZD1222 vaccination. The receptors were gathered from an adult in good health.

This chain joins TRBV4-1 and TRBJ1-5; unclear D gene. This CDR3 is built from 13 residues. Deletions cut 4 bases from V and 7 bases from J, with 11 bases between. CDR1 and CDR2 (germline): MGHRA, YSYEKL. CDR3 loop: CASSPNQLQPQHF. In nucleotides, the CDR3 is TGCGCCAGCAGCCCCAATCAGTTGCAGCCCCAGCATTTT.

The chain recombines TRBV29-1 with TRBJ2-1; maybe TRBD2 (6 bases). CDR1 and CDR2 from the germline V gene are SQVTM and ANQGSEA. With 5 bases removed from V and 2 bases from J, the gap between germline ends came to 13 bases. The CDR3 has 14 residues. The chain's CDR3 is CSVPLAPAYNEQFF. The CDR3 DNA follows: TGCAGCGTTCCCCTAGCGCCTGCCTACAATGAGCAGTTCTTC.

In this sample, this clone turned up a few times. V is TRBV10-1 and J is TRBJ1-6; 9 bases fit TRBD1. CDR1 is WNHNN, CDR2 SYGVQD, per germline (reference sequence). V lost 9 bases and J lost 7; bases outside the gene matches: 7. The CDR3 has 14 amino acids. The DNA of the CDR3 is TGCGCCAGTTCCGGGACAGGGAAAAATTCACCCCTCCACTTT. It is translated as CASSGTGKNSPLHF.

This chain connects TRBV6-6 to TRBJ1-1, with a weak D call TRBD1 (6 bases). CDR1 is MNHNY, CDR2 SVGAGI, per germline (reference sequence). The CDR3 extends over 14 amino acids. V lost 0 bases to trimming and J lost 3 bases, with 8 bases between them. CDR3 nucleotide sequence: TGTGCCAGCAGTTACTCCCCAGGGGACACTGAAGCTTTCTTT. Translated: CASSYSPGDTEAFF.

The gene calls are TRBV3-1 (or the pseudogene TRBV3-2) and TRBJ2-7; D may be TRBD2 (5 bases). The CDR3 contains 14 residues. Trimming cost V 4 bases and J 2 bases, with 12 bases left between them. Germline-derived CDR1 and CDR2 are LGHDT and YNNKEL (reference sequence). CDR3 loop: CASSPPGKTYEQYF. The CDR3, as DNA: TGTGCCAGCAGCCCCCCGGGGAAGACCTACGAGCAGTACTTC.

As regards this clone: Other DNA sequences in this specimen translate into the identical CDR3. The chain links TRBV6-5 to TRBJ2-3, with no clear D. This CDR3 contains 15 residues. The germline CDR1 and CDR2 sequences are MNHEY and SVGAGI. Trimming removed 2 bases from V and 0 bases from J, with 9 bases in between. CDR3 nucleotides: TGTGCCAGCAGTTACACCAGCAGTAGCACAGATACGCAGTATTTT. Amino acid sequence: CASSYTSSSTDTQYF.

This chain uses TRBV3-1 (or the pseudogene TRBV3-2) with TRBJ1-1; no reliable D call. The CDR3 consists of 13 residues. The V and J ends lost 1 base and 3 bases respectively, with 6 bases between them. The germline V gene encodes CDR1 LGHDT and CDR2 YNNKEL (reference sequence). Here the CDR3 DNA reads TGTGCCAGCAGCCAAGGGAGCTACACTGAAGCTTTCTTT. Protein sequence: CASSQGSYTEAFF.

The rearrangement links TRBV13 to TRBJ2-7; D ambiguous. This CDR3 comprises 16 residues. The germline V gene encodes CDR1 PRHDT and CDR2 FYEKMQ (reference sequence). Trimming pared 0 bases from V and 0 bases from J, leaving 12 bases between. This chain's CDR3 is CASSLGQLVSSYEQYF. The CDR3 region has the DNA TGTGCCAGCAGCTTAGGACAGCTCGTGAGCTCCTACGAGCAGTACTTC.

This clone was counted once. The V call is TRBV6-5, the J call TRBJ2-7; 9 nucleotides line up with TRBD1. V was clipped by 4 bases and J by 0 bases; unmatched bases: 4. The CDR3 covers 15 residues. Germline values: CDR1 MNHEY, CDR2 SVGAGI. CDR3 protein: CASSSQTGGSYEQYF. The CDR3 nucleotides are TGTGCCAGCAGTTCACAGACAGGGGGCTCCTACGAGCAGTACTTC.

This chain uses TRBV27 with TRBJ1-2; no definite D call. Trimming shortened V by 5 bases and J by 3 bases, and 13 bases separated the two germline ends. The CDR3 length is 14 residues. Per germline, CDR1 MNHEY and CDR2 SMNVEV (reference sequence). This chain's CDR3 is CASSPLGPHYGYTF. In DNA, the CDR3 is TGTGCCAGCAGTCCATTGGGTCCGCACTATGGCTACACCTTC.

The chain has TRBV30 and TRBJ1-1; D might be TRBD1 (5 bases). The germline V and J ends were trimmed by 0 bases and 5 bases, with 13 bases remaining between them. Germline-derived CDR1 and CDR2 are GTSNPN and SVGIG (reference sequence). The CDR3 spans 14 residues. CDR3 sequence reads: CAWSVARWGTEAFF. The CDR3 DNA is TGTGCCTGGAGTGTAGCCCGCTGGGGGACTGAAGCTTTCTTT.

As to this clone: A read error may produce the germline difference seen at one junction end. The V and J genes are TRBV27 and TRBJ1-4; D ambiguous. CDR3 length: 15 residues. Germline V gene lookup returns CDR1 MNHEY and CDR2 SMNVEV (reference sequence). CDR3 amino acids: CASSLLGRLEEKLFF. CDR3 DNA: TGTGCCAGCAGTTTATTGGGCAGGCTCGAGGAAAAATTGTTTTTT.

CDR3 residues: CASSLGQNTIYF. The DNA of the CDR3 is TGTGCCAGCAGCTTAGGACAAAACACCATATATTTT. The chain joins TRBV13 to TRBJ1-3; unclear D gene. The germline V and J ends were trimmed by 0 bases and 6 bases, with 3 bases remaining between them. The CDR3 extends over 12 amino acids. Germline V gene lookup returns CDR1 PRHDT and CDR2 FYEKMQ (reference sequence).

The genes are TRBV6-6 and TRBJ2-1; 10 positions agree with TRBD2. This CDR3 region has 16 residues. J lost 6 bases, V lost 5 bases, and 10 bases had no gene match. Germline V CDR1 and CDR2: MNHNY, SVGAGI (reference sequence). The CDR3 loop is CASSARSGGAFNEQFF. For the CDR3, the DNA is TGTGCCAGCAGTGCCAGAAGCGGGGGGGCCTTCAATGAGCAGTTCTTC.

V usage is TRBV7-9 and J usage is TRBJ1-3; possibly TRBD1 for D (6 bases). Germline CDR1 and CDR2: SEHNR and FQNEAQ (reference sequence). Trimming removed 8 bases at V and 0 bases at J, with 11 bases between. The CDR3 is made up of 14 amino acids. The CDR3 here is CASVGGASGNTIYF. Here the CDR3 DNA reads TGTGCCAGCGTAGGGGGAGCCTCTGGAAACACCATATATTTT.

As DNA, the CDR3 is TGTGCCACCAACCGAGGACAACCATACGGTGAGCAGTTCTTC. Protein product: CATNRGQPYGEQFF. The chain joins TRBV19 to TRBJ2-1, with D possibly being TRBD1 (5 bases). Germline loops: CDR1 LNHDA, CDR2 SQIVND (reference sequence). V lost 10 bases, J lost 9 bases, and 22 bases lay in between. The length of the CDR3 is 14 residues.

V is TRBV7-9 and J is TRBJ1-2; D is ambiguous. Germline V lookup: CDR1 SEHNR, CDR2 FQNEAQ (reference sequence). The V gene lost 1 base and the J gene lost 5 bases, with 8 bases spanning the gap. This CDR3 has 13 amino acids. The CDR3 protein is CASSLGSSYGYTF. The CDR3, as DNA: TGTGCCAGCAGCTTAGGGTCCTCGTATGGCTACACCTTC.

The chain employs TRBV11-2 and TRBJ2-5; no firm D call. The CDR3 is made up of 15 amino acids. V was shortened by 1 base and J by 1 base, with 10 bases between the two germline ends. Germline-derived CDR1 and CDR2 are SGHAT and FQNNGV. CDR3 in DNA: TGTGCCAGCAGCTTAGGACCGTCTCCCCAAGAGACCCAGTACTTC. Its translation is CASSLGPSPQETQYF. The complete variable domain, with remaining parts taken from reference TRBV11-2 and TRBJ2-5, reads EAGVAQSPRYKIIEKRQSVAFWCNPISGHATLYWYQQILGQGPKLLIQFQNNGVVDDSQLPKDRFSAERLKGVDSTLKIQPAKLEDSAVYLCASSLGPSPQETQYFGPGTRLLVL.

The V and J genes are TRBV5-4 and TRBJ1-1; TRBD1 agrees at 7 bases. Per germline, CDR1 SGHNT and CDR2 YYREEE (reference sequence). The trim removed 0 bases at V and 5 bases at J, leaving 7 bases unmatched. The CDR3 extends over 15 amino acids. The CDR3 region has the DNA TGTGCCAGCAGCTTGGGATTGACAGGGAGGACTGAAGCTTTCTTT. Encoded protein: CASSLGLTGRTEAFF. The complete variable domain, with remaining parts taken from reference TRBV5-4 and TRBJ1-1, reads ETGVTQSPTHLIKTRGQQVTLRCSSQSGHNTVSWYQQALGQGPQFIFQYYREEENGRGNFPPRFSGLQFPNYSSELNVNALELDDSALYLCASSLGLTGRTEAFFGQGTRLTVV.

This clone was counted between two and nine times. The rearrangement joins TRBV19 to TRBJ1-1; D might be TRBD1 (5 bases). Trimming pared 0 bases from V and 7 bases from J, leaving 12 bases between. Germline CDR1 reads LNHDA; CDR2 reads SQIVND (reference sequence). CDR3 length: 14 residues. CDR3 residues: CASSIDLGAVEAFF. The CDR3 DNA reads TGTGCCAGTAGTATAGACTTAGGGGCAGTTGAAGCTTTCTTT.

The chain links TRBV4-3 to TRBJ1-1; no reliable D call. V lost 5 bases to trimming and J lost 5 bases, with 12 bases between them. The CDR3 length is 13 residues. Germline CDR1 is LGHNA and CDR2 is YSLEER. The CDR3 loop is CASSDTWETEAFF. Written as DNA, the CDR3 is TGCGCCAGCAGCGACACGTGGGAAACTGAAGCTTTCTTT.